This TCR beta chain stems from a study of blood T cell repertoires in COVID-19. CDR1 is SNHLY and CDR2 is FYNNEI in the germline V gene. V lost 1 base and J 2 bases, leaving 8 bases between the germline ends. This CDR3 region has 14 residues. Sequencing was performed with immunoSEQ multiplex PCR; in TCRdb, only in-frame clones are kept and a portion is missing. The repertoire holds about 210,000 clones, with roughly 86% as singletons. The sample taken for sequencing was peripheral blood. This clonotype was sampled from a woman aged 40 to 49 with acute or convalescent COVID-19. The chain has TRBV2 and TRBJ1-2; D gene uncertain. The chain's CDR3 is CASSEGGENYGYTF. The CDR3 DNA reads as TGTGCCAGCAGTGAAGGTGGGGAGAACTATGGCTACACCTTC.